The clone carrying this TCR beta chain was seen only a few times. Its antigen is not identified. This specimen comes from a study of T-cell reconstitution after alpha-beta-depleted transplantation in children. Overall study results and limits: Diversity and T-cell counts at one year after transplant derived mostly from new T cells. Several hundred expanded graft clones reportedly were the source of alpha-beta T cells about two months after transplant. Surviving thymic progenitors and recipient T cells were the source of high TCRbeta diversity at day 60 in some patients.

CDR1 is ENHRY, CDR2 SYGVKD, per germline. Trimming took 6 bases from V and 5 from J; bases not matched to a gene: 10. This CDR3 has 16 residues. Unique molecular identifiers were built into the TCRbeta library. TCRdb re-called the PCR reads with MiXCR, one entry per CDR3 protein. The repertoire holds some 600,000 distinct CDR3 sequences, about an eighth seen once, with over 2% in the top ten. The sample in question was PBMCs, mostly from graft donor cells, obtained 360 days after TCRalphabeta/CD19-depleted stem cell transplant. This clonotype was obtained from a male patient younger than 18 who had a stem cell transplant for acute myeloid leukemia, so the T cells may come from the graft donor. The chain is built from TRBV10-3 and TRBJ1-2; 12 nucleotides line up with TRBD1. Here the CDR3 reads CAIRKGQGAPGYGYTF. Written as DNA, the CDR3 is TGTGCCATCAGGAAGGGACAGGGGGCTCCTGGGTATGGCTACACCTTC.